This TCR beta chain is drawn from a study of cytomegalovirus exposure and HLA in healthy donors. In the study overall: The 95 to 150 validation repertoires were produced on the same platform as the 700 or so repertoires of the first cohort. This was reported in a later analysis. Study-wide findings and caveats: Most TCR sequences were uncommon, yet certain public TCRs appeared in many donors. The authors listed 150 to 200 TCR beta chains as cytomegalovirus-associated.

Concerning this clone itself: The antigen is unknown.

Generated by immunoSEQ multiplex PCR, the TCRdb table keeps only in-frame clones and is missing some. The sample includes over 120,000 clones, less than 95% of them seen just once. Trimming shortened V by 10 bases and J by 4 bases, and 14 bases separated the two germline ends. Germline V gene sequence: CDR1 SEHNR, CDR2 FQNEAQ (reference sequence). The CDR3 extends over 13 amino acids. The donors belonged to the roughly 110-subject validation cohort, separate from the approximately 700-subject first cohort. The sequencing sample was made of PBMCs. The gene calls are TRBV7-9 and TRBJ2-1; D may be TRBD2 (6 bases). The sequence was collected from a man aged 18 to 29 in good health and CMV-seropositive. CDR3 residues: CAITGEPYNEQFF. The CDR3, as DNA: TGTGCCATAACGGGGGAACCTTACAATGAGCAGTTCTTC.